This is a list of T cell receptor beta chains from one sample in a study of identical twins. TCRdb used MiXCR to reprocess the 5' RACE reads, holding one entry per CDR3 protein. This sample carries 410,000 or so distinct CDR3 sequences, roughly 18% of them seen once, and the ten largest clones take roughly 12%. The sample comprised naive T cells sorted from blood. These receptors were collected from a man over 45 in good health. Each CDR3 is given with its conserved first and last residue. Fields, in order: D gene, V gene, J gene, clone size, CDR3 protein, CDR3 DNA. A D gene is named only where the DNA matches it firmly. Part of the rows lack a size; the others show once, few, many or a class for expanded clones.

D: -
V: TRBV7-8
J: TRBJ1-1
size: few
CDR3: CASSPVVGVGSVVNTEAFF
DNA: TGTGCCAGCAGCCCAGTTGTAGGTGTGGGATCTGTGGTGAACACTGAAGCTTTCTTT

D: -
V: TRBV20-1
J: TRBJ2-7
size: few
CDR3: CSAPQILRYEQYF
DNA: TGCAGTGCTCCCCAAATCTTACGGTACGAGCAGTACTTC

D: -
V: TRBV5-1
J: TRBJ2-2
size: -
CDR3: CASSRDPTGELFF
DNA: TGCGCCAGCAGCCGAGACCCAACCGGGGAGCTGTTTTTT

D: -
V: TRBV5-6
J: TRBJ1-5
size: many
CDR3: CASSLGGTGNQPQHF
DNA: TGTGCCAGCAGCTTGGGTGGGACCGGCAATCAGCCCCAGCATTTT

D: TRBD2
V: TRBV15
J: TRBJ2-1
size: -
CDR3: CATSRGGDEQFF
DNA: TGTGCCACCAGCAGGGGGGGGGATGAGCAGTTCTTC

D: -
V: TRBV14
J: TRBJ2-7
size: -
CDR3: CASSPLWGSSYEQYF
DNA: TGTGCCAGCAGCCCACTGTGGGGCAGCTCCTACGAGCAGTACTTC

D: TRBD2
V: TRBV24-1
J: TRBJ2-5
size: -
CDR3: CATSDPWTSGGQETQYF
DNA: TGTGCCACCAGTGACCCTTGGACTAGCGGGGGACAAGAGACCCAGTACTTC

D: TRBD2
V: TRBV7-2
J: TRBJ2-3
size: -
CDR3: CASSSGLAGGQDTQYF
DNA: TGTGCCAGCAGCTCGGGACTAGCGGGGGGGCAAGATACGCAGTATTTT

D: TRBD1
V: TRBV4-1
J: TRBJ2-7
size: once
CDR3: CASSHSGTGDYEQYF
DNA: TGCGCCAGCAGCCACTCCGGGACAGGGGACTACGAGCAGTACTTC

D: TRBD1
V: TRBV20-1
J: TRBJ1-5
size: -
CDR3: CSARGGRGQEQPQHF
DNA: TGCAGTGCTAGAGGCGGCAGGGGGCAGGAGCAGCCCCAGCATTTT

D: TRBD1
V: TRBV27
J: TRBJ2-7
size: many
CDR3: CASSLRDRASYEQYF
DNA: TGTGCCAGCAGTCTGAGGGACAGGGCCTCCTACGAGCAGTACTTC

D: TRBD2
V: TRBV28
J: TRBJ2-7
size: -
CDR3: CASRTGTSVLRQYF
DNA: TGTGCCAGCAGAACCGGGACTAGCGTACTCCGGCAGTACTTC

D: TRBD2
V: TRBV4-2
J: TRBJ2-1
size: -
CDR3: CASSQVGLAPNEQFF
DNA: TGTGCCAGCAGCCAAGTTGGACTAGCCCCCAATGAGCAGTTCTTC

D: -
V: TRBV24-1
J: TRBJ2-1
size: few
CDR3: CATSDKGEWGNEQFF
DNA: TGTGCCACCAGTGACAAAGGAGAGTGGGGCAATGAGCAGTTCTTC

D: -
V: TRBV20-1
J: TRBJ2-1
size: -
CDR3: CSARGTASLNEQFF
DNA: TGCAGTGCTAGAGGGACAGCCAGTCTCAATGAGCAGTTCTTC

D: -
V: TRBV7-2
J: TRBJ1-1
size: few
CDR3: CASSLVGGRLMNTEAFF
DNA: TGTGCCAGCAGCTTAGTTGGCGGCCGTCTCATGAACACTGAAGCTTTCTTT

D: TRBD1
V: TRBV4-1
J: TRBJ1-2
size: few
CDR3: CASSQGTGVFGYTF
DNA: TGCGCCAGCAGCCAGGGGACAGGGGTTTTTGGCTACACCTTC

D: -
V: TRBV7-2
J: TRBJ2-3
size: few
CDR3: CASSSNPGSQYF
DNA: TGTGCCAGCAGCTCCAACCCGGGATCGCAGTATTTT

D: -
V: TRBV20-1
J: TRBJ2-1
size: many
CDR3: CSASSGSLNNEQFF
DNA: TGCAGTGCTAGCTCCGGGAGTCTCAACAATGAGCAGTTCTTC

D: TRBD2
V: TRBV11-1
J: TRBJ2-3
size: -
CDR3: CASSWTSGRSVVRDTQYF
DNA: TGTGCCAGCAGCTGGACTAGCGGGAGGTCCGTTGTGCGAGATACGCAGTATTTT

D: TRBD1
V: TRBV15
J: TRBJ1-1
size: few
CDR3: CATRTGAGTEAFF
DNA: TGTGCCACCAGAACAGGGGCGGGCACTGAAGCTTTCTTT

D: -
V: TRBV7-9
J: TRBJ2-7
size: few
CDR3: CASSSDRDGAYEQYF
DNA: TGTGCCAGCAGCTCCGACCGGGACGGTGCCTACGAGCAGTACTTC

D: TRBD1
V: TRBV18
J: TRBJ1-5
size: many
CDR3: CASSPGTERNQPQHF
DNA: TGTGCCAGCTCACCCGGGACAGAAAGAAATCAGCCCCAGCATTTT

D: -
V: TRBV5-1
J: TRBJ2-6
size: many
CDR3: CASSVDGSGANVLTF
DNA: TGCGCCAGCAGCGTGGACGGCTCTGGGGCCAACGTCCTGACTTTC

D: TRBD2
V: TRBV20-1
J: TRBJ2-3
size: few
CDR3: CSARDGTSGRSGTDTQYF
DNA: TGCAGTGCTAGAGATGGGACTAGCGGGAGGTCGGGCACAGATACGCAGTATTTT

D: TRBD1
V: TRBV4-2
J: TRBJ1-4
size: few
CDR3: CASSQVRGLGEKLFF
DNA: TGTGCCAGCAGCCAAGTCAGGGGGCTAGGGGAAAAACTGTTTTTT

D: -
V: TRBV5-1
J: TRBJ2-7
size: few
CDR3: CASSNGYRSYEQYF
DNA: TGCGCCAGCAGCAACGGATATCGGAGCTACGAGCAGTACTTC

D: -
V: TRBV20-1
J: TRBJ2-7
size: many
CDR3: CSAPSRSYEQYF
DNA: TGCAGTGCCCCCTCGCGGTCCTACGAGCAGTACTTC

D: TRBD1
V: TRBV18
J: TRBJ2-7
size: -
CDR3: CASSPPVGTGSYEQYF
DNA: TGTGCCAGCTCACCACCGGTAGGGACAGGGTCCTACGAGCAGTACTTC

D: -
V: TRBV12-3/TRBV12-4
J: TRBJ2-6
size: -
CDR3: CASSFVGANVLTF
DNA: TGTGCCAGCAGTTTTGTTGGGGCCAACGTCCTGACTTTC

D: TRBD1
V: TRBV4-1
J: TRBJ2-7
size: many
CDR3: CASRPLLRTGQPHYEQYF
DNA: TGCGCCAGCAGACCCCTTTTGAGGACGGGACAGCCCCACTACGAGCAGTACTTC

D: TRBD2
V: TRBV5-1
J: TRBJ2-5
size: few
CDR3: CASTDVSGGGETQYF
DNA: TGCGCCAGCACCGATGTAAGCGGGGGCGGAGAGACCCAGTACTTC

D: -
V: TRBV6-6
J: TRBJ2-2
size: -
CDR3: CAGGTANTGELFF
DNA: TGTGCCGGGGGGACAGCGAACACCGGGGAGCTGTTTTTT

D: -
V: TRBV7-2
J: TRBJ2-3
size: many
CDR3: CASSFPYTDTQYF
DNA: TGTGCCAGCAGCTTCCCCTACACAGATACGCAGTATTTT

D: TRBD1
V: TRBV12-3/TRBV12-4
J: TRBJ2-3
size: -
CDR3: CASSWGTGKGTTQYF
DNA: TGTGCCAGCAGTTGGGGGACAGGGAAGGGGACCACGCAGTATTTT

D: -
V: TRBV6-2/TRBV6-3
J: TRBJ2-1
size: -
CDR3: CASSYSLALYNEQFF
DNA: TGTGCCAGCAGTTACTCTCTAGCCTTGTACAATGAGCAGTTCTTC

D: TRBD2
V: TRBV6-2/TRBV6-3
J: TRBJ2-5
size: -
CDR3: CASSNLAGTETQYF
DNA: TGTGCCAGCAGTAACCTAGCGGGGACAGAGACCCAGTACTTC

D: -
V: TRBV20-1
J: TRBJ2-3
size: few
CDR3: CSARATGLTDTQYF
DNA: TGCAGTGCTAGAGCTACGGGCCTCACAGATACGCAGTATTTT

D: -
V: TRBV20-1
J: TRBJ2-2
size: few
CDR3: CSATYSDTGELFF
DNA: TGCAGTGCAACCTACAGTGACACCGGGGAGCTGTTTTTT

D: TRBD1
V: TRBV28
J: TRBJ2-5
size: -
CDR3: CASSSPLGTVQETQYF
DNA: TGTGCCAGCAGTTCTCCCCTTGGGACAGTGCAAGAGACCCAGTACTTC

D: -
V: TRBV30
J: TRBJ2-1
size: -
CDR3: CAWREGNSYNEQFF
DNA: TGTGCCTGGAGGGAGGGGAATTCCTACAATGAGCAGTTCTTC

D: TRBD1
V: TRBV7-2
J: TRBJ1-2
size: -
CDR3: CASSSRGLIYGYTF
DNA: TGTGCCAGCAGCTCGAGGGGGCTGATCTATGGCTACACCTTC

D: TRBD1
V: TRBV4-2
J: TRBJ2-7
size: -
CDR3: CASSQAPGTGANEQYF
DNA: TGTGCCAGCAGCCAGGCGCCCGGGACAGGGGCCAACGAGCAGTACTTC

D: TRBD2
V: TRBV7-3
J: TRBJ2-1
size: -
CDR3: CASSSGALAGGLEQFF
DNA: TGTGCCAGCAGCTCCGGTGCGCTAGCGGGAGGGCTTGAGCAGTTCTTC

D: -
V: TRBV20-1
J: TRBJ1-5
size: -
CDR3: CSASQSNQPQHF
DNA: TGCAGTGCTAGTCAAAGCAATCAGCCCCAGCATTTT

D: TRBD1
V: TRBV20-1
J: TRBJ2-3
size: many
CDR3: CSARRQGGTDTQYF
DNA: TGCAGTGCTAGAAGACAGGGAGGCACAGATACGCAGTATTTT

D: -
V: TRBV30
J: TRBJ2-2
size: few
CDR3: CAWSGGVGELFF
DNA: TGTGCCTGGAGTGGAGGGGTCGGGGAGCTGTTTTTT

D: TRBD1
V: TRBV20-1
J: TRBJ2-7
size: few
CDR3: CSARTGRGYEQYF
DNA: TGCAGTGCTAGGACAGGGCGAGGGTACGAGCAGTACTTC

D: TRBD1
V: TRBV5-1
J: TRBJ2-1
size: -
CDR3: CASSSWTGGAYNEQFF
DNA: TGCGCCAGCAGCTCGTGGACAGGGGGCGCCTACAATGAGCAGTTCTTC

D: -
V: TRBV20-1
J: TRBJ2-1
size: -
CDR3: CSAGDPSYNEQFF
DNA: TGCAGTGCCGGGGACCCCTCATACAATGAGCAGTTCTTC

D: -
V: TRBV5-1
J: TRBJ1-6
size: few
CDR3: CASSVTSYNSPLHF
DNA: TGCGCCAGCAGCGTCACAAGTTATAATTCACCCCTCCACTTT

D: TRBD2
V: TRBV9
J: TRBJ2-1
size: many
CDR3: CASSDSLAGGGSYNEQFF
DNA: TGTGCCAGCAGCGACTCACTAGCGGGGGGCGGTTCTTACAATGAGCAGTTCTTC

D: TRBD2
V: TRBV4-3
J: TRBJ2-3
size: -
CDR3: CASSQTSGTADTQYF
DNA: TGCGCCAGCTCACAGACTAGCGGGACCGCTGATACGCAGTATTTT

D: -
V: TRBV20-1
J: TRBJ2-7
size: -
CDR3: CSAWRPDGAYEQYF
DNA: TGCAGTGCCTGGAGGCCGGACGGAGCCTACGAGCAGTACTTC

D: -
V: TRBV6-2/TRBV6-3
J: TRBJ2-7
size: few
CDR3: CASSYRRTDYEQYF
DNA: TGTGCCAGCAGTTACAGAAGGACAGACTACGAGCAGTACTTC

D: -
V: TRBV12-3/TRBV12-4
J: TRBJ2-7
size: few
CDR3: CASSFPRAAYEQYF
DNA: TGTGCCAGCAGTTTTCCCCGGGCAGCCTACGAGCAGTACTTC

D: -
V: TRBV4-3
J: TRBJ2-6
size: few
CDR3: CASSQDLASQYVAGANVLTF
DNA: TGCGCCAGCAGCCAAGATCTAGCCTCCCAATATGTAGCTGGGGCCAACGTCCTGACTTTC

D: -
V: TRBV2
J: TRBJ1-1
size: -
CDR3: CASSDGPNTEAFF
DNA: TGTGCCAGCAGTGATGGGCCGAACACTGAAGCTTTCTTT

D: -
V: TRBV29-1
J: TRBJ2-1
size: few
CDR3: CSAFQRSGSLVFNEQFF
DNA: TGCAGCGCCTTTCAGCGCTCGGGTTCGTTGGTATTCAATGAGCAGTTCTTC